This T cell receptor beta chain was found in a study of regulatory T cells in long-lasting Graves disease. Points from the study as a whole: Less diverse TCR repertoires were seen in persistent Graves' patients than in newly diagnosed ones.

This clonotype has just a few counts. Its antigen is undetermined. Germline CDR1 and CDR2: SGHDN and FVKESK. The CDR3 spans 15 residues. V shed 6 bases and J shed 6 bases, with 20 bases lying between them. Combining iRepertoire HTBI primers with Arm-PCR of CDR3 regions, the authors built TCR beta libraries. Study processing details: About 60 TRBV and roughly 15 TRBJ segments were identified across samples. TCRdb itself ran the multiplex PCR reads through MiXCR, one entry per CDR3 protein. The V and J calls and clone size are TCRdb's, not the authors'. The sample contains around 460,000 distinct CDR3 sequences, roughly 21% of which appear only once. Described time point: persistent/refractory GD, antithyroid drugs over 5 years with positive TRAb. From PBMCs, RNA was extracted and then used to make the TCR library.

This chain joins TRBV14 and TRBJ1-2, with D hard to call. The TCR was taken from a female donor with Graves disease. The sample consisted of peripheral blood mononuclear cells (PBMCs), taken when the disease was refractory, from a patient treated with antithyroid drugs. Here the CDR3 reads CASRRTGSSSDGYTF. The CDR3 nucleotides are TGTGCCAGCAGACGCACGGGGAGTAGCTCTGATGGCTACACCTTC.